The T cell receptor beta chain under discussion was sequenced for a study of T cell responses to AZD1222 COVID-19 vaccine. Here immunoSEQ multiplex PCR was the method, and the copy in TCRdb shows in-frame clones only, minus some. The sample has 200,000 or so clones; under 95% are singletons. Concerning this clone itself: The antigen is undetermined.

The CDR3 is made up of 13 amino acids. The V gene lost 8 bases and the J gene lost 3 bases, with 14 bases spanning the gap. Germline values: CDR1 GTSNPN, CDR2 SVGIG (reference sequence). Study conclusions and caveats: Donors were largely white British and mainly female; clonal diversity was possibly underestimated. Samples come after the peak T cell response, not at day 14. After two AZD1222 doses, spike-specific TCR breadth and depth rose versus day 0.

The clonotype comes from an adult in good health. The chain is built from TRBV30 and TRBJ1-5; maybe TRBD1 (6 bases). Sequenced material: peripheral blood, taken on day 0 of MenACWY control vaccination. CDR3 sequence: CALRRGLNQPQHF. The DNA of the CDR3 is TGTGCCCTGAGACGGGGGCTCAATCAGCCCCAGCATTTT. The whole variable domain, remainder taken from reference TRBV30 and TRBJ1-5, is SQTIHQWPATLVQPVGSPLSLECTVEGTSNPNLYWYRQAAGRGLQLLFYSVGIGQISSEVPQNLSASRPQDRQFILSSKKLLLSDSGFYLCALRRGLNQPQHFGDGTRLSIL.